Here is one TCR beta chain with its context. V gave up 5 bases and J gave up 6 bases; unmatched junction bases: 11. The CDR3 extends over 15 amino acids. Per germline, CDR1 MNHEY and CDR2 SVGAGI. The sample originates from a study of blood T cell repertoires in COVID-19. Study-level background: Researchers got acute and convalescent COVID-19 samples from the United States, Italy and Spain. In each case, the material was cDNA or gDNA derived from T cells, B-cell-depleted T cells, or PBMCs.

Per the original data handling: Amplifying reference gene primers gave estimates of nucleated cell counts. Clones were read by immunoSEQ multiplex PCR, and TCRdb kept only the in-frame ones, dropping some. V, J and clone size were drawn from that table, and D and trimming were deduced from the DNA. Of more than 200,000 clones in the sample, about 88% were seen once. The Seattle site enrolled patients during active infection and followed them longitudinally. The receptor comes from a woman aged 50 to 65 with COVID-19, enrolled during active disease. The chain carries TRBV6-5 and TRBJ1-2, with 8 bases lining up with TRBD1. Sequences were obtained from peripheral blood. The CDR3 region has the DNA TGTGCCAGCAGTCCCACTTGGACAGGGAAAGATGGCTACACCTTC. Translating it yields CASSPTWTGKDGYTF.